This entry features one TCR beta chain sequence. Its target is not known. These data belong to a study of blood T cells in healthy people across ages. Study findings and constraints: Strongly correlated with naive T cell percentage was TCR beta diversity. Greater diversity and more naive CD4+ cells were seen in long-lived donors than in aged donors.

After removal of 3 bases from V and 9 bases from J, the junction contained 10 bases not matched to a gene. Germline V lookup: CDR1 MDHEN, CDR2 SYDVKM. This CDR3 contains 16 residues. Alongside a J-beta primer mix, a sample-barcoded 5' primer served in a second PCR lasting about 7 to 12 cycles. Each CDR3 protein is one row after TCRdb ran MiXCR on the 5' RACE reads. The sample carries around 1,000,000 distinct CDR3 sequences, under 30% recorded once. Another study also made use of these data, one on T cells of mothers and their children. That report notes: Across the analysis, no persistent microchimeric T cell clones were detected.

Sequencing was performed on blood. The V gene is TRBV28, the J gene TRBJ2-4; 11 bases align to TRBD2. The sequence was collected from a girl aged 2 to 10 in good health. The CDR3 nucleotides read TGTGCCAGCAGTTTTGGGACTAGCGGTGGCAGAAGCATTCAGTACTTC. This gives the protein CASSFGTSGGRSIQYF.